The T cell receptor (beta chain) described here comes from a study of technical replicates of blood from four donors. Assay used: immunoSEQ multiplex PCR; TCRdb lists only in-frame clones, some missing. The table shows fewer than 100,000 clones, with about 91% occurring only once. The CDR3 covers 12 residues. Deletions cut 0 bases from V and 12 bases from J, with 12 bases between. Germline assignment: CDR1 SGDLS and CDR2 YYNGEE. This chain uses TRBV9 with TRBJ1-1; D ambiguous. This TCR came from a human donor in good health. The specimen sequenced was T cells isolated from PBMCs. This CDR3 is CASSVGWSRPFF. The CDR3 DNA reads as TGTGCCAGCAGCGTAGGTTGGTCCAGGCCTTTCTTT.